This T cell receptor beta chain was recorded in a study of radiotherapy plus CTLA-4 blockade in lung cancer. Overall study results and limits: Tumor-derived TCR clones expanded in blood after radiotherapy plus ipilimumab. The best prediction of response reportedly came from early blood T cell clone dynamics, with interferon-beta.

As for this clone: What it binds is not known.

The CDR3 has 15 residues. Looked up from germline, CDR1 is LGHNA and CDR2 is YSLEER. The ends were cut back, 0 bases at V and 7 bases at J, with 15 bases in the middle. Repertoires were generated with immunoSEQ multiplex PCR, while TCRdb's copy carries only in-frame clones and drops some. The data show about 62,000 clones, 60% to 80% seen once. The chain carries TRBV4-3 and TRBJ1-2; D possibly corresponds to TRBD1 (5 bases). Sequencing was performed on peripheral blood, taken from a patient treated with radiotherapy plus ipilimumab. This sequence originates from a human donor with non-small cell lung cancer who had a complete response to radiotherapy plus ipilimumab. CDR3 in DNA: TGCGCCAGCAGCCAAGAAAAGGGGTGGGCGTTTGGCTACACCTTC. This translates into CASSQEKGWAFGYTF.